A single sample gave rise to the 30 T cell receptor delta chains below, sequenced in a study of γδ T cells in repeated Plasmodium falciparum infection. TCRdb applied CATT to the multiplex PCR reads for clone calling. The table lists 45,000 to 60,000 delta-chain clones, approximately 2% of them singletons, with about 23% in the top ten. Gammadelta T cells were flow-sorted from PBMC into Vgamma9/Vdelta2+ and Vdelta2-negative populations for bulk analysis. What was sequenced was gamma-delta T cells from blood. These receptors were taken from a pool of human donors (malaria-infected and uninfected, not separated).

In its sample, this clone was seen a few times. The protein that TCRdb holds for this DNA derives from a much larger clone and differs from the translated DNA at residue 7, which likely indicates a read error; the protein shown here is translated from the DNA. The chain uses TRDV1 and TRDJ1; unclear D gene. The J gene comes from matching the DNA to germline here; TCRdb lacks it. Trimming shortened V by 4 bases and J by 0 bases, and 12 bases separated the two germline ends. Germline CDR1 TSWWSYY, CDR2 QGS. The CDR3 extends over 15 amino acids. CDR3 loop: CALGGRHRYTDKLIF. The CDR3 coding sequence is TGTGCTCTTGGGGGAAGGCACCGCTACACCGATAAACTCATCTTT.

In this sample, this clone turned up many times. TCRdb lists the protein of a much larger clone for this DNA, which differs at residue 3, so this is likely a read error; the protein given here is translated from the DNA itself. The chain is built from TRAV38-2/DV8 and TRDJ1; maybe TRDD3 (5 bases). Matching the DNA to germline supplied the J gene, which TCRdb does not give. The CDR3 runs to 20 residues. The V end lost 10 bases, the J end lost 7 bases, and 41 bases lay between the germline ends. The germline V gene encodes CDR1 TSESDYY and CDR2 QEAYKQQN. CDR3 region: CAHIGSGSTPGRWWGLKLIF. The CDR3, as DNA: TGTGCTCATATAGGTAGCGGGAGTACTCCCGGCCGGTGGTGGGGCCTTAAACTCATCTTT.

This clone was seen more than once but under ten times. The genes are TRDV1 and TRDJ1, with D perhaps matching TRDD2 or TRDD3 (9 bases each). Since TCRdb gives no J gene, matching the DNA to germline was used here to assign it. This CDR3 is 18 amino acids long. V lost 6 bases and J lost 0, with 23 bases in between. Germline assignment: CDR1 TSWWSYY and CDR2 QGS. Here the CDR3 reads CALGPFLLGEKYTDKLIF. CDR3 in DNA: TGTGCTCTTGGACCCTTCCTACTGGGGGAGAAGTACACCGATAAACTCATCTTT.

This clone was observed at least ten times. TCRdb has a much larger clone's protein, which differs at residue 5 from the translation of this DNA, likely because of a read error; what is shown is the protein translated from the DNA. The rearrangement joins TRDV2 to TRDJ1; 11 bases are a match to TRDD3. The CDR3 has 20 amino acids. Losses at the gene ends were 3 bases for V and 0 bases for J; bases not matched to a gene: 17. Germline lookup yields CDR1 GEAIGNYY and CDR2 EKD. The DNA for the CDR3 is TGTGCCTGTGACGCCGTTGGTGGGGGATACGGGGAACCGTACACCGATAAACTCATCTTT. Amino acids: CACDAVGGGYGEPYTDKLIF.

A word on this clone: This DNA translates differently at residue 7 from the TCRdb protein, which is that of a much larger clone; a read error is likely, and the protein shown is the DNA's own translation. CDR3 nucleotides: TGTGCTCTTGGGGAACTACATCCTTACTGGGGGATACCTCGAGCCGATAAACTCATCTTT. This codes for CALGELHPYWGIPRADKLIF. The chain employs TRDV1 and TRDJ1; TRDD3 agrees at 12 bases. Assignment of the J gene here rests on matching the DNA to germline, because TCRdb gives none. The V segment lost 0 bases and the J segment 3 bases; nucleotides outside the gene matches: 14. The length of the CDR3 is 20 residues. CDR1 TSWWSYY and CDR2 QGS come from the germline V gene.

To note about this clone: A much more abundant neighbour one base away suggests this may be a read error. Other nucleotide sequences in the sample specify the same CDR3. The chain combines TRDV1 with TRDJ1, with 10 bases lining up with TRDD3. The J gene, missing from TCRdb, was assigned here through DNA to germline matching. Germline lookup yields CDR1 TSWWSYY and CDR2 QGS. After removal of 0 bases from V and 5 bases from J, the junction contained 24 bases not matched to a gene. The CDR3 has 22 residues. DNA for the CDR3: TGTGCTCTTGGGGAACTTAGGCCTCCTTTCTGGCCTACTGGGGGATGGGGAGATAAACTCATCTTT. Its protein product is CALGELRPPFWPTGGWGDKLIF.

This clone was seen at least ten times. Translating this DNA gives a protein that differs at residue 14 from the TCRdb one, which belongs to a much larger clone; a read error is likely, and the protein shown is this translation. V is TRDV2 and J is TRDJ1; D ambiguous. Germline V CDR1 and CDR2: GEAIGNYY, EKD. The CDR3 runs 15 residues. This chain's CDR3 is CACDTLLGGSDKLTF. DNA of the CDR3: TGTGCCTGTGACACACTTTTGGGAGGAAGCGATAAACTCACCTTT.

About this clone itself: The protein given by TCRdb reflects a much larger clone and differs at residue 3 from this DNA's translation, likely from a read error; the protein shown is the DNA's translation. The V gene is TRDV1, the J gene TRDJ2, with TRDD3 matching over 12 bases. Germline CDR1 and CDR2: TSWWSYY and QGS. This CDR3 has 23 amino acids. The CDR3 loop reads CAIGEPAYWGIPVLIALTAQLFF. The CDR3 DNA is TGTGCTATTGGGGAACCGGCGTACTGGGGGATACCTGTGTTGATAGCTTTGACAGCACAACTCTTCTTT.

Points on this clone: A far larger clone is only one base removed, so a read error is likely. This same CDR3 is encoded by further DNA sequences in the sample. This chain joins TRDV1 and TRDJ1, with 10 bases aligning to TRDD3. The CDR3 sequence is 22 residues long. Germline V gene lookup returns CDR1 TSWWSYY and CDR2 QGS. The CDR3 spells CALGEGLRILSLGDCGTDKLIF. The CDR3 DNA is TGTGCTCTTGGGGAAGGGCTCAGGATTTTGTCACTGGGGGATTGTGGGACCGATAAACTCATCTTC.

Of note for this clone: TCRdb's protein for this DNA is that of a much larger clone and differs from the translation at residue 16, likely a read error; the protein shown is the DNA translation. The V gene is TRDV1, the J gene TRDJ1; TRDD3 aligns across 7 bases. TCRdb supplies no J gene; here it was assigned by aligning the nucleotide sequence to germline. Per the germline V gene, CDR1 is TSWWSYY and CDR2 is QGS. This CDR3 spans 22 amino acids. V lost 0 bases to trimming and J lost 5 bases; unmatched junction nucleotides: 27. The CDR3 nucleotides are TGTGCTCTTGGGGAACTAAAAGCCCATCTACTTAGACTGGGGTTGGTAAGAGATAAACTCATCTTT. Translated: CALGELKAHLLRLGLVRDKLIF.

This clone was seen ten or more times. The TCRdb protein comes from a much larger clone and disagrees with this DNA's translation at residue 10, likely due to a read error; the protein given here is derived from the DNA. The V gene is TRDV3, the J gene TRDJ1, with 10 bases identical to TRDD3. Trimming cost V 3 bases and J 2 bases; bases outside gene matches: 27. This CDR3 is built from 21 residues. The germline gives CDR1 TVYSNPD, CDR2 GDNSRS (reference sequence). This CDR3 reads CALAWPSSPHWGILPTDKLIF. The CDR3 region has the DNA TGTGCCTTAGCTTGGCCTTCCTCCCCGCACTGGGGGATCCTTCCTACCGATAAACTCATCTTT.

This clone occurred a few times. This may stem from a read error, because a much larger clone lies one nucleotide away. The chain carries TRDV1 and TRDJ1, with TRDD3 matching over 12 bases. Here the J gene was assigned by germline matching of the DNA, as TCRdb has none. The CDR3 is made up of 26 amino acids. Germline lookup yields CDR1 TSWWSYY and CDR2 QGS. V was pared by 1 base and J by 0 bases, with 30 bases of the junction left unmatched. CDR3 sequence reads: CALGEPYLLDDPNWGIPRIYTDKLIF. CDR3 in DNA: TGTGCTCTTGGGGAACCGTACCTACTTGACGACCCTAACTGGGGGATACCGCGAATTTACACCGATAAACTCATCTTT.

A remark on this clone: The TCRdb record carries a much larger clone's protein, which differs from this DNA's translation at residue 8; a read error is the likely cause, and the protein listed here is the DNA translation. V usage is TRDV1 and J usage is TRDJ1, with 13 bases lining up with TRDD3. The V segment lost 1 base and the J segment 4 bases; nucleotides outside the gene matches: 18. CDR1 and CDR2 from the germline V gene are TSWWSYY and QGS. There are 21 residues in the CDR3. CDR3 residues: CALGEQSSRVLGDTRIDKLIF. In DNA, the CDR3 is TGTGCTCTTGGGGAACAATCCTCCCGAGTACTGGGGGATACGCGTATCGATAAACTCATCTTT.

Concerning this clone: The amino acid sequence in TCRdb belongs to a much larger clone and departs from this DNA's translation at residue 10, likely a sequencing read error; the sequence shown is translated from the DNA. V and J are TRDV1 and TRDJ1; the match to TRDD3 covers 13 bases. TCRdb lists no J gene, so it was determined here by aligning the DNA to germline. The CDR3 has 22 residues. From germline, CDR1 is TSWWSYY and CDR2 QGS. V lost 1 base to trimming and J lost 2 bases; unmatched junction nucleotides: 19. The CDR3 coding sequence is TGTGCTCTTGGGGAACCCCCGGGATTCGTACTGGGGGATACGGTTCGTACCGATAAACTCATCTTT. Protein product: CALGEPPGFVLGDTVRTDKLIF.

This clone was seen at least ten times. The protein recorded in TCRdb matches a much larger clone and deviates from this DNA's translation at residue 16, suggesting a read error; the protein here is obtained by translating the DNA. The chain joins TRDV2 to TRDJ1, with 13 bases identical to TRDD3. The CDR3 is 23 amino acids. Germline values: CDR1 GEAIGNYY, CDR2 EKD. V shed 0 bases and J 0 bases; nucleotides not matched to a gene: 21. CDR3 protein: CACDTVKGQILGDTDGYTDKLIF. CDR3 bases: TGTGCCTGTGACACCGTAAAAGGTCAGATACTGGGGGATACGGACGGGTACACCGATAAACTCATCTTT.

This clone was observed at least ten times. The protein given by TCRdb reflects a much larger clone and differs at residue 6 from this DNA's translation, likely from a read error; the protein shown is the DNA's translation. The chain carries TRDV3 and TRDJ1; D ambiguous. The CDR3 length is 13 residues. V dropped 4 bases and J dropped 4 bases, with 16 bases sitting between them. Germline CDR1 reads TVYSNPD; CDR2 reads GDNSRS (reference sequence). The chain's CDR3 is CASAGPEYDKLIF. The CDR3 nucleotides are TGTGCCTCCGCCGGTCCTGAGTACGATAAACTCATCTTT.

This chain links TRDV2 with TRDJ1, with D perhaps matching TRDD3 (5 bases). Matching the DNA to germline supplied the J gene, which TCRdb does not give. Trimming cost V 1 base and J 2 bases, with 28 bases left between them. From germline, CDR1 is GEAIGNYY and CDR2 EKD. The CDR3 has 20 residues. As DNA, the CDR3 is TGTGCCTGTGACACAGTCGCTCCAATCCGCGATACAAGAGAGACCGATAAACTCATCTTT. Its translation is CACDTVAPIRDTRETDKLIF.

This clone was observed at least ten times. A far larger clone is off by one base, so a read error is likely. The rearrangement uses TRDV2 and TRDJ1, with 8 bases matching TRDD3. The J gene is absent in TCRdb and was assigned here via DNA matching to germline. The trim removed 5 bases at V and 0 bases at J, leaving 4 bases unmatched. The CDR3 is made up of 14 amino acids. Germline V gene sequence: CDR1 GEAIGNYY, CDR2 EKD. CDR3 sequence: CACGVLGDTDKLIF. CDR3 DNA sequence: TGTGCCTGTGGCGTACTGGGGGACACCGATAAACTCATCTTT.

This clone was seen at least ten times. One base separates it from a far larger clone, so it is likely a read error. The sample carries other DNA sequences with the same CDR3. DNA for the CDR3: TGTGCTCTTGGGGAACAGGGCTTCTCACAAGTACTGGGGGATACCATATCGCCGTGGACCGATAAACTCATTTTT. Encoded protein: CALGEQGFSQVLGDTISPWTDKLIF. The J gene is uncalled and the V gene is TRDV1; the D call TRDD3 from the table was never checked on the DNA. This CDR3 region has 25 residues. The germline V gene encodes CDR1 TSWWSYY and CDR2 QGS.

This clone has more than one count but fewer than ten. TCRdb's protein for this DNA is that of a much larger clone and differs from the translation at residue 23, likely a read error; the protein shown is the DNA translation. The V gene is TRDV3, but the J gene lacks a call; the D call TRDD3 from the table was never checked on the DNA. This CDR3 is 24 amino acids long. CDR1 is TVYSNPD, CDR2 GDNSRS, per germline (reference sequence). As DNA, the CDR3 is TGTGCCTTTAGCTTACCAGACCAGGGCCTTCCTACCAGTACTGGGGGATACGAGGCCGATAAACTCACCTTT. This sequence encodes CAFSLPDQGLPTSTGGYEADKLTF.

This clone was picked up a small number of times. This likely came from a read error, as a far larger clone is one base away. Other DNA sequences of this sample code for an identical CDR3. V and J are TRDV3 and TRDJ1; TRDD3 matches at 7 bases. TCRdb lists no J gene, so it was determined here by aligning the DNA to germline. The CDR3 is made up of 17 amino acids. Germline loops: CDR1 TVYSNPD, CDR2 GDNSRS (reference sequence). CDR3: CALGGVLGNTNTDKLIF. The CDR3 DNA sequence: TGTGCCTTGGGGGGGGTACTGGGGAATACCAACACCGACAAACTCATCTTT.

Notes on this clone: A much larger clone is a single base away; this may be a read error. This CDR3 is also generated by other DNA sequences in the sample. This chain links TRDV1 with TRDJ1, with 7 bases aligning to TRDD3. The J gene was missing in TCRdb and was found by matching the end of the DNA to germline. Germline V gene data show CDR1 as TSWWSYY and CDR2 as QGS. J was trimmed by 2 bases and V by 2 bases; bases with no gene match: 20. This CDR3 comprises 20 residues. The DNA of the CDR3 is TGTGCTCTTGGGGAAAAATGTACCCTCTGGGGGTCTACGGGGACCGATAAACTCATCTTT. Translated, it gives CALGEKCTLWGSTGTDKLIF.

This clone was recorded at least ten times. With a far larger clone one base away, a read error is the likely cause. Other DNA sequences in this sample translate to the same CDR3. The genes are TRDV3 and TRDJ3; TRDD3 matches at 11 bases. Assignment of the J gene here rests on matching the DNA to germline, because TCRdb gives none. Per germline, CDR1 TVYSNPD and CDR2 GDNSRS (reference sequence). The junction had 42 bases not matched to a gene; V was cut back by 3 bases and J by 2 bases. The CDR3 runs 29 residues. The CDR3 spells CAFPVPSYPRSANYWGIIVGAWDTRQMFF. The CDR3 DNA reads TGTGCCTTCCCCGTGCCTTCCTACCCCAGATCCGCCAACTACTGGGGGATAATCGTCGGGGCCTGGGACACCCGACAGATGTTTTTC.

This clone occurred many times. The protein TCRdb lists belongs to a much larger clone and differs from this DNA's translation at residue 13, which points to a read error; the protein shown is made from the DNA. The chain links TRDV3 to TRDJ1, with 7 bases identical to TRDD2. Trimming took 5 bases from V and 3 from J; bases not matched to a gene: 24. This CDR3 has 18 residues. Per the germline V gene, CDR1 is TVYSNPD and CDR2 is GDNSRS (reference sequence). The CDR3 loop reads CAAGPSHGSPFLADKLIF. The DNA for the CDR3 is TGTGCCGCTGGGCCTTCCCACGGGTCCCCCTTCCTCGCCGATAAACTCATCTTT. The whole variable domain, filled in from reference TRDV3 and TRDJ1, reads CDKVTQSSPDQTVASGSEVVLLCTYDTVYSNPDLFWYRIRPDYSFQFVFYGDNSRSEGADFTQGRFSVKHILTQKAFHLVISPVRTEDSATYYCAAGPSHGSPFLADKLIFGKGTRVTVEP.

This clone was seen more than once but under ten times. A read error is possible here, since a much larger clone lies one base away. CDR3 nucleotides: TGTGCTCTTGGGCCGCTTCCCCTGGGGGATCCTTACTGGGGGAGAGGATGGTACACCGATAGACTCATCTTT. Its translation: CALGPLPLGDPYWGRGWYTDRLIF. The rearrangement links TRDV1 to TRDJ1; 9 nucleotides align to TRDD3. Because TCRdb records no J gene, it was assigned here through a match of the DNA to germline. Germline assignment: CDR1 TSWWSYY and CDR2 QGS. There are 24 residues in the CDR3.

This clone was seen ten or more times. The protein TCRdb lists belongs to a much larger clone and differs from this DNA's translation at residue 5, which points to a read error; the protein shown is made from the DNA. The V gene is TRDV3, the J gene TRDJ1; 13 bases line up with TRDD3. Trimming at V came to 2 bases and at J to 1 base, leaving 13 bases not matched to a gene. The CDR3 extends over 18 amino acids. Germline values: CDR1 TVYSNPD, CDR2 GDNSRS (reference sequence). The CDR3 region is CAFGSYWGIRLTTDKLIF. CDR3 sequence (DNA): TGTGCCTTTGGGTCCTACTGGGGGATACGCCTCACCACCGATAAACTCATCTTT.

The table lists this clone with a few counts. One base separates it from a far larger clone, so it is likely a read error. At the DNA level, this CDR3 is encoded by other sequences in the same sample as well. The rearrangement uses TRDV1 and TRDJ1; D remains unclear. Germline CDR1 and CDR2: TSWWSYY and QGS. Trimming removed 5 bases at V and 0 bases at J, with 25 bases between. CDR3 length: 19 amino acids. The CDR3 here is CALGSRPLLLMVYTDKLIF. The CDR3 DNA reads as TGTGCTCTTGGGTCGCGGCCCCTCCTGTTAATGGTGTACACCGATAAACTCATCTTT.

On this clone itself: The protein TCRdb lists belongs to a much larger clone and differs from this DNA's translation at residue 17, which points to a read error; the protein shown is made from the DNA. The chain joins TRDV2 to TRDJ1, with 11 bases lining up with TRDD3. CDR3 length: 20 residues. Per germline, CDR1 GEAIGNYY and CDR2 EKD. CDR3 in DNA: TGTGCCTGTGACACCGTTGGTGGGGGATACGGGGAACCGTACACCGATGAACTCATCTTT. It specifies CACDTVGGGYGEPYTDELIF.

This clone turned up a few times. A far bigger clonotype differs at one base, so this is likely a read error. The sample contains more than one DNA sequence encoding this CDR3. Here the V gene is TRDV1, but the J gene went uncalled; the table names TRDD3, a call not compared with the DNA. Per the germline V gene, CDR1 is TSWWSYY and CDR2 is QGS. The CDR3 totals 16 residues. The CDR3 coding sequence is TGTGCTCTTGGGGCCTTCCTCGGGGATACGATCGATAAACTCATCTTC. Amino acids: CALGAFLGDTIDKLIF.

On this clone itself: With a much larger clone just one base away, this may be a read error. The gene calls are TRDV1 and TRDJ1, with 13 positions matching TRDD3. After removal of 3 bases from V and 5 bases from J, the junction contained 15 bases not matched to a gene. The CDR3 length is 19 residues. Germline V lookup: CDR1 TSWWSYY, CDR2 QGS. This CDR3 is CALGDSSSYWGIRVDKLIF. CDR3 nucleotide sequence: TGTGCTCTTGGGGATTCGTCCTCGTACTGGGGGATACGCGTTGATAAACTCATCTTT.